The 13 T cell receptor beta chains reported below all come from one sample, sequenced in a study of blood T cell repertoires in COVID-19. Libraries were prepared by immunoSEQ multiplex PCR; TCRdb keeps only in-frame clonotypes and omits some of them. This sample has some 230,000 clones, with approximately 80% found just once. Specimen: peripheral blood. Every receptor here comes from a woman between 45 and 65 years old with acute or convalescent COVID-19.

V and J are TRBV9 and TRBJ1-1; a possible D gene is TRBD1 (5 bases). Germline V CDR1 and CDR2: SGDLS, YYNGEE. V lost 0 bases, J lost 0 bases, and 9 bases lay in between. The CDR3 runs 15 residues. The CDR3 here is CASSVEVDMNTEAFF. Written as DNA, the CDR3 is TGTGCCAGCAGCGTAGAGGTGGACATGAACACTGAAGCTTTCTTT.

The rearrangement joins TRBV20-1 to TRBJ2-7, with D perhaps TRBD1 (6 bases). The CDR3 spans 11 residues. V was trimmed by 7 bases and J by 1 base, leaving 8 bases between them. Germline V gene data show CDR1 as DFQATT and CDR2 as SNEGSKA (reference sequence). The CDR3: CSGGQSYEQYF. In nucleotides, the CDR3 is TGCAGTGGCGGACAGTCCTACGAGCAGTACTTC.

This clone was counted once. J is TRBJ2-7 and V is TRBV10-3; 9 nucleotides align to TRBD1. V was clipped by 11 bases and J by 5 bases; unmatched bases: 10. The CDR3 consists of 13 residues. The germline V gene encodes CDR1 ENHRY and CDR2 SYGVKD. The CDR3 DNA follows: TGTGCCTCCTCGGGGGACAGGGCCCACGAGCAGTACTTC. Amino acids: CASSGDRAHEQYF.

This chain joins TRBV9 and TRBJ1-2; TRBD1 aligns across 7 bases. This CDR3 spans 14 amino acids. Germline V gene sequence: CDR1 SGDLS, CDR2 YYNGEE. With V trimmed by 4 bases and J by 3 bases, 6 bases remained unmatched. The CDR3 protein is CASSPNTGDYGYTF. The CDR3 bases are TGTGCCAGCAGCCCGAACACAGGGGACTATGGCTACACCTTC. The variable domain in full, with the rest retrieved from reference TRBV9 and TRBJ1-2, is DSGVTQTPKHLITATGQRVTLRCSPRSGDLSVYWYQQSLDQGLQFLIQYYNGEERAKGNILERFSAQQFPDLHSELNLSSLELGDSALYFCASSPNTGDYGYTFGSGTRLTVV.

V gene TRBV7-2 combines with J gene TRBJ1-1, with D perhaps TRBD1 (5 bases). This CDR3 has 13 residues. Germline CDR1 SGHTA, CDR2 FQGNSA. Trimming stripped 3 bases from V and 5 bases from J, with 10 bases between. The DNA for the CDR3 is TGTGCCAGCAGCTTCCGGGGGGGTACTGAAGCTTTCTTT. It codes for CASSFRGGTEAFF.

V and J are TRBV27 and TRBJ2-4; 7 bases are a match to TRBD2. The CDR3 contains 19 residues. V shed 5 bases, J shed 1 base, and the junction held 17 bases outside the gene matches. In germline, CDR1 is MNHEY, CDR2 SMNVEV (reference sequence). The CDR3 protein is CASSPWGGRGLVAKNIQYF. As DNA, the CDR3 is TGTGCCAGCAGTCCATGGGGCGGGAGAGGGTTGGTGGCCAAAAACATTCAGTACTTC.

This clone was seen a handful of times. CDR3 sequence: CASRRGLDQPQHF. Here the CDR3 DNA reads TGTGCCAGCCGCCGAGGGCTTGATCAGCCCCAGCATTTT. The chain employs TRBV16 and TRBJ1-5; D not resolved. Germline V gives CDR1 KGHSY, CDR2 FQNENV. Trimming shortened V by 8 bases and J by 5 bases, and 13 bases separated the two germline ends. This CDR3 is built from 13 residues.

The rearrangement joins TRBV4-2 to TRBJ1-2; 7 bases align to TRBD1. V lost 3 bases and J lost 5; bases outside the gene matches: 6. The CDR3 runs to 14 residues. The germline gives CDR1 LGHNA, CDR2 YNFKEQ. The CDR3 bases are TGTGCCAGCAGCCACGGGGACAGCCTATATGGCTACACCTTC. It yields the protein CASSHGDSLYGYTF.

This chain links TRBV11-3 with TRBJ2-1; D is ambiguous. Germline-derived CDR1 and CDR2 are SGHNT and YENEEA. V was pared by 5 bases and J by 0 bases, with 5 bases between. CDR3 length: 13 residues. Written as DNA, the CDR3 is TGTGCCAGCAGCGAGTCCTCCTACAATGAGCAGTTCTTC. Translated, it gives CASSESSYNEQFF.

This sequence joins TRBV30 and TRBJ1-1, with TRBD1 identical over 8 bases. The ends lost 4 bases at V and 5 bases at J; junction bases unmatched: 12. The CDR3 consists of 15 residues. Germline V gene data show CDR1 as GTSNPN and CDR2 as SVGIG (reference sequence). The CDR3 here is CAWTTPDRGLTEAFF. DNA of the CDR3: TGTGCCTGGACCACCCCCGACAGGGGTCTTACTGAAGCTTTCTTT.

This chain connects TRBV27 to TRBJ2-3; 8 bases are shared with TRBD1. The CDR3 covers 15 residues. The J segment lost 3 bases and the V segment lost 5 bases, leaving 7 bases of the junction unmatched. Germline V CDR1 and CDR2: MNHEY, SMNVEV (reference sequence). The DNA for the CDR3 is TGTGCCAGCAGTCGAGAGACAGGGGAAACAGATACGCAGTATTTT. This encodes CASSRETGETDTQYF.

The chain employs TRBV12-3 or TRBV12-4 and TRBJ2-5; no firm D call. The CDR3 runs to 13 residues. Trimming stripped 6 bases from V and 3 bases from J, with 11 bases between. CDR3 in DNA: TGTGCCAGCAGACCCACTACCGAAGAGACCCAGTACTTC. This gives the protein CASRPTTEETQYF.

CDR3: CASSPGTANYGYTF. The CDR3, as DNA: TGTGCCAGCAGTCCCGGGACAGCTAACTATGGCTACACCTTC. The genes are TRBV6-5 and TRBJ1-2, with 7 bases that match TRBD1. The germline V gene has CDR1 MNHEY and CDR2 SVGAGI. V lost 5 bases and J lost 0; bases outside the gene matches: 3. The length of the CDR3 is 14 residues.